This passage covers 3 T cell receptor beta chains from one sample sequenced in a study of breast tumors, draining lymph nodes, adjacent tissues. Samples came from axillary lymph nodes draining the breast cancer. In TCRdb, the multiplex PCR reads were re-called with MiXCR into one record per CDR3 protein. The table has about 180,000 distinct CDR3 sequences, around a third seen once. Sequencing used axillary lymph node tissue. These receptors came from a female donor with breast cancer. Some clones in this sample may be carry-over from other donors' samples.

In regard to this clonotype: With a much larger clone just one base away, this may be a read error. The chain recombines TRBV20-1 with TRBJ2-5; D assignment may be TRBD1 or TRBD2 (5 bases each). The CDR3 extends over 12 amino acids. Germline CDR1 DFQATT, CDR2 SNEGSKA (reference sequence). The CDR3 reads CSARDVGETPYF. Written as DNA, the CDR3 is TGCAGTGCCCGGGATGTGGGGGAGACCCCGTACTTC.

This clonotype was detected only a few times. The V and J genes are TRBV7-2 and TRBJ1-1, with unresolved D. CDR3 length: 14 residues. Germline CDR1 SGHTA, CDR2 FQGNSA. V shed 4 bases and J shed 1 base, with 10 bases lying between them. This CDR3 is CASSSNLGNTEAFF. CDR3 in DNA: TGTGCCAGCAGCTCAAACTTGGGGAACACTGAAGCTTTCTTT.

Ten or more counts support this clonotype. This chain uses TRBV14 with TRBJ2-1, with D perhaps TRBD2 (7 bases). The CDR3 is 16 residues long. V lost 1 base to trimming and J lost 6 bases, with 16 bases between them. CDR1 is SGHDN, CDR2 FVKESK, per germline. The CDR3 region has the DNA TGTGCCAGCAGCCAAGGAAGGGGGAGGGCAGGCAATGAGCAGTTCTTC. This gives the protein CASSQGRGRAGNEQFF.